The 21 T cell receptor beta chains below come from one sample, sequenced in a study of Graves' ophthalmopathy and Graves' hyperthyroidism. Using RNA transcripts, the TCR beta CDR3 regions were amplified. First-round RT-PCR with HTBI primers preceded a second-round multiplex PCR. Each CDR3 protein is one row after TCRdb ran MiXCR on the multiplex PCR reads. The table shows 650,000 to 900,000 distinct CDR3 sequences, with roughly 40% occurring only once. The sequenced material came from peripheral blood. The source is an adult man with Graves' ophthalmopathy.

The chain couples TRBV29-1 to TRBJ1-1; D may be TRBD1 (5 bases). Germline values: CDR1 SQVTM, CDR2 ANQGSEA. V lost 5 bases, J lost 6 bases, and 13 bases lay in between. This CDR3 contains 12 residues. CDR3 DNA sequence: TGCAGCGTTCTGGGGACCGGGGCTGAAGCTTTCTTT. This encodes CSVLGTGAEAFF. The full variable domain, rest sourced from reference TRBV29-1 and TRBJ1-1, is SAVISQKPSRDICQRGTSLTIQCQVDSQVTMMFWYRQQPGQSLTLIATANQGSEATYESGFVIDKFPISRPNLTFSTLTVSNMSPEDSSIYLCSVLGTGAEAFFGQGTRLTVV.

There are many counts of this clonotype. V gene TRBV19 combines with J gene TRBJ1-1, with D unclear. Trimming took off 5 bases at V and 3 bases at J, with 13 bases between the two ends. CDR3 length: 14 amino acids. Germline V gene lookup returns CDR1 LNHDA and CDR2 SQIVND (reference sequence). CDR3: CASSPTSADTEAFF. DNA for the CDR3: TGTGCCAGTAGTCCAACCTCAGCGGACACTGAAGCTTTCTTT.

The chain's CDR3 is CASRARDSFDGEQFF. DNA of the CDR3: TGTGCCAGCAGAGCCCGGGACTCCTTCGACGGAGAGCAGTTCTTC. The chain uses TRBV7-9 and TRBJ2-5; maybe TRBD2 (6 bases). The last part of the DNA fits TRBJ2-1 better; the J call may be wrong. The CDR3 is 15 amino acids. Germline CDR1 is SEHNR and CDR2 is FQNEAQ (reference sequence).

The chain employs TRBV6-6 and TRBJ2-7; no clear D gene. The germline V and J ends were trimmed by 1 base and 3 bases, with 16 bases remaining between them. The length of the CDR3 is 16 residues. Per germline, CDR1 MNHNY and CDR2 SVGAGI (reference sequence). The DNA for the CDR3 is TGTGCCAGCAGTTACTTAGCCGCCGACAAGGGCTACGAGCAGTACTTC. Translation gives CASSYLAADKGYEQYF.

This clonotype was seen only a few times. The chain carries TRBV20-1 and TRBJ1-5, with 9 bases identical to TRBD1. The V segment lost 5 bases and the J segment 8 bases; nucleotides outside the gene matches: 7. CDR1 DFQATT and CDR2 SNEGSKA come from the germline V gene (reference sequence). This CDR3 has 13 amino acids. CDR3 residues: CSASGQGQEPQHF. The CDR3 DNA sequence: TGCAGTGCTTCAGGACAGGGGCAGGAGCCCCAGCATTTT.

This clonotype has only a few counts. This chain joins TRBV6-5 and TRBJ2-7; 7 positions agree with TRBD2. Per the germline V gene, CDR1 is MNHEY and CDR2 is SVGAGI. After removal of 2 bases from V and 5 bases from J, the junction contained 6 bases not matched to a gene. CDR3 length equals 14 residues. In DNA form, the CDR3 reads TGTGCCAGCAGTTACGGACTAGGACTCGACGAGCAGTACTTC. Its protein product is CASSYGLGLDEQYF.

This clonotype was found many times. The CDR3 DNA reads as TGTGCCAGCAGCGACGCGGGGGTGTCTGAAAAACTGTTTTTT. Encoded protein: CASSDAGVSEKLFF. V usage is TRBV7-9 and J usage is TRBJ1-4, with TRBD1 as a possible D gene (5 bases). V lost 5 bases and J lost 7, with 14 bases in between. The length of the CDR3 is 14 residues. Germline V lookup: CDR1 SEHNR, CDR2 FQNEAQ (reference sequence). The complete variable domain, with remaining parts taken from reference TRBV7-9 and TRBJ1-4, reads DTGVSQNPRHKITKRGQNVTFRCDPISEHNRLYWYRQTLGQGPEFLTYFQNEAQLEKSRLLSDRFSAERPKGSFSTLEIQRTEQGDSAMYLCASSDAGVSEKLFFGSGTQLSVL.

This clonotype showed up just a few times. V is TRBV19 and J is TRBJ1-5; the match to TRBD1 covers 7 bases. Germline V gives CDR1 LNHDA, CDR2 SQIVND (reference sequence). This CDR3 is 11 amino acids long. V lost 9 bases and J lost 9; bases outside the gene matches: 5. CDR3 DNA sequence: TGTGCCAGCCAAAACAGGGGGCCCCAGCATTTT. Translation gives CASQNRGPQHF.

This clonotype was observed many times. The chain employs TRBV29-1 and TRBJ2-2, with a possible D match to TRBD1 (6 bases). The length of the CDR3 is 14 residues. The germline V gene encodes CDR1 SQVTM and CDR2 ANQGSEA. Trimming removed 5 bases at V and 0 bases at J, with 10 bases between. CDR3 residues: CSVRDTANTGELFF. DNA of the CDR3: TGCAGCGTTAGGGACACCGCGAACACCGGGGAGCTGTTTTTT.

This clonotype was observed at least ten times. V and J are TRBV19 and TRBJ1-5; TRBD1 agrees at 8 bases. CDR1 and CDR2 (germline): LNHDA, SQIVND (reference sequence). The CDR3 extends over 13 amino acids. The J segment lost 5 bases and the V segment lost 9 bases, leaving 6 bases of the junction unmatched. CDR3 in DNA: TGTGCCAGCAGCATACAGGGGGATCAGCCCCAGCATTTT. It codes for CASSIQGDQPQHF. The full variable domain, with the rest looked up from reference TRBV19 and TRBJ1-5, is DGGITQSPKYLFRKEGQNVTLSCEQNLNHDAMYWYRQDPGQGLRLIYYSQIVNDFQKGDIAEGYSVSREKKESFPLTVTSAQKNPTAFYLCASSIQGDQPQHFGDGTRLSIL.

This clonotype was counted a few times. The chain links TRBV7-9 to TRBJ2-5; D not certain. V gave up 2 bases and J gave up 2 bases, with 12 bases separating them. Germline assignment: CDR1 SEHNR and CDR2 FQNEAQ (reference sequence). CDR3 length: 15 residues. For the CDR3, the DNA is TGTGCCAGCAGCTTAACAGACCTGGGACAAGAGACCCAGTACTTC. It specifies CASSLTDLGQETQYF.

The rearrangement joins TRBV10-3 to TRBJ1-4; D is ambiguous. Germline V gene lookup returns CDR1 ENHRY and CDR2 SYGVKD. The CDR3 has 16 residues. The germline V and J ends were trimmed by 4 bases and 3 bases, with 15 bases remaining between them. CDR3 DNA: TGTGCCATCAGTGTCACCATGGTGGAAGCTAATGAAAAACTGTTTTTT. It encodes CAISVTMVEANEKLFF.

V gene TRBV6-5 combines with J gene TRBJ1-1; D is uncertain. V lost 7 bases, J lost 0 bases, and 12 bases lay in between. This CDR3 spans 14 amino acids. Per germline, CDR1 MNHEY and CDR2 SVGAGI. The CDR3 loop is CASNLDGMNTEAFF. The CDR3, as DNA: TGTGCCAGCAATTTGGACGGCATGAACACTGAAGCTTTCTTT.

In its sample, this clonotype was seen a few times. The chain joins TRBV20-1 to TRBJ1-5; no firm D call. Germline values: CDR1 DFQATT, CDR2 SNEGSKA (reference sequence). V was pared by 6 bases and J by 7 bases, with 19 bases between. The CDR3 consists of 14 residues. CDR3 DNA sequence: TGCAGTGCCCCCTCCGGGGTCGGCGGCCAGCCCCAGCATTTT. As protein: CSAPSGVGGQPQHF.

This clonotype has a handful of counts. The V and J genes are TRBV14 and TRBJ1-4, with D tentatively TRBD1 (6 bases). V gave up 5 bases and J gave up 7 bases, with 14 bases separating them. The CDR3 is made up of 14 amino acids. Looked up from germline, CDR1 is SGHDN and CDR2 is FVKESK. The CDR3: CASSSRGLGEKLFF. The CDR3 DNA is TGTGCCAGCAGCTCCAGGGGCCTTGGTGAAAAACTGTTTTTT.

Note on this clonotype: A much larger clone differs by one base, so this may be a read error. V is TRBV9 and J is TRBJ2-7; D gene unclear. CDR3 size: 13 residues. CDR1 and CDR2 (germline): SGDLS, YYNGEE. DNA of the CDR3: TGTGCCACCAGCGAAGGGCCTTTATCCGAGCAGTACTTC. Translating it yields CATSEGPLSEQYF.

The table lists this clonotype with a count of one. This chain connects TRBV20-1 to TRBJ1-2; 7 nucleotides line up with TRBD1. The germline V gene has CDR1 DFQATT and CDR2 SNEGSKA (reference sequence). This CDR3 comprises 13 residues. CDR3: CSVVGQGGSGNTF. In nucleotides, the CDR3 is TGCAGCGTGGTGGGCCAAGGGGGCTCTGGAAACACCTTC.

As to this clonotype: Just one base apart from a much larger clone, this may be a read error. The CDR3 loop is CASRWQGGTEAFF. DNA for the CDR3: TGCGCCAGCAGGTGGCAGGGGGGCACTGAAGCTTTCTTT. This sequence joins TRBV5-1 and TRBJ1-1; the match to TRBD1 covers 7 bases. This CDR3 has 13 residues. V dropped 5 bases and J dropped 4; count of bases not matched to a gene: 5. The germline CDR1 and CDR2 sequences are SGHRS and YFSETQ.

This clonotype was recorded many times. This chain joins TRBV7-8 and TRBJ1-5; D is possibly TRBD1 (6 bases). CDR3 size: 15 residues. The germline V gene has CDR1 SGHVS and CDR2 FQNEAQ. Trimming removed 5 bases from V and 3 bases from J, with 14 bases in between. DNA of the CDR3: TGTGCCAGCAGCGCCAAACAGGGCTTCAATCAGCCCCAGCATTTT. It specifies CASSAKQGFNQPQHF.

Comment on this clonotype: Germline and junction disagree at one end, which may indicate a read error. This chain uses TRBV10-3 with TRBJ1-6, with D perhaps TRBD1 (6 bases). CDR1 is ENHRY, CDR2 SYGVKD, per germline. The CDR3 has 15 residues. CDR3 nucleotides: TGTGCCAGCAGTGAAGCGACAGGAACAGATTCACCCCTCCACTTT. It specifies CASSEATGTDSPLHF.

This clonotype was detected ten times or more. Written as DNA, the CDR3 is TGTGCCAGCAGCAACTTGCTGGGGGAGCAGTACTTC. Its translation is CASSNLLGEQYF. V and J are TRBV6-6 and TRBJ2-7; no clear D. The V gene lost 6 bases and the J gene lost 7 bases, with 13 bases spanning the gap. Germline lookup yields CDR1 MNHNY and CDR2 SVGAGI (reference sequence). The CDR3 length is 12 residues.